The next 16 T cell receptor beta chains were all read from a single sample in a study of T cell responses to AZD1222 COVID-19 vaccine. Profiled with immunoSEQ multiplex PCR; TCRdb holds only in-frame clones, not every one. The sample comprises roughly 110,000 clones, about nine tenths of which are singletons, and approximately 9.3% rests with the top ten. Source: peripheral blood, taken 28 days after the second AZD1222 dose. Source of these receptors: an adult who received the AZD1222 COVID-19 vaccine.

The gene calls are TRBV7-8 and TRBJ2-5, with a tentative D call TRBD2 (5 bases). Looked up from germline, CDR1 is SGHVS and CDR2 is FQNEAQ. V lost 5 bases, J lost 7 bases, and 17 bases lay in between. This CDR3 is 14 amino acids long. The chain's CDR3 is CASSPPVGSGTQYF. The CDR3 nucleotides are TGTGCCAGCAGCCCGCCGGTGGGGAGTGGGACCCAGTACTTC.

The chain has TRBV20-1 and TRBJ2-7; D ambiguous. Germline V gene data show CDR1 as DFQATT and CDR2 as SNEGSKA (reference sequence). V was pared by 3 bases and J by 7 bases, with 16 bases between. The CDR3 sequence is 13 residues long. CDR3 coding DNA: TGCAGTGCTAGTCTCTGGCTTCTGCGGGAGCAGTACTTC. This gives the protein CSASLWLLREQYF.

This clone has just one count. The chain has TRBV5-4 and TRBJ2-1; D may match TRBD1 or TRBD2 (5 bases each). V dropped 3 bases and J dropped 6 bases, with 13 bases sitting between them. The CDR3 has 14 residues. Per germline, CDR1 SGHNT and CDR2 YYREEE (reference sequence). The CDR3 DNA follows: TGTGCCAGCAGCTCACCCGGGGACGGCAATGAGCAGTTCTTC. This sequence encodes CASSSPGDGNEQFF.

The chain has TRBV13 and TRBJ2-2, with no clear D. This CDR3 is built from 11 residues. Germline CDR1 is PRHDT and CDR2 is FYEKMQ (reference sequence). Trimming stripped 5 bases from V and 3 bases from J, with 1 base between. For the CDR3, the DNA is TGTGCCAGCAGCCACACCGGGGAGCTGTTTTTT. It yields the protein CASSHTGELFF.

The chain has TRBV5-1 and TRBJ1-5; D remains unclear. Germline values: CDR1 SGHRS, CDR2 YFSETQ. This CDR3 spans 15 amino acids. Deletions cut 4 bases from V and 6 bases from J, with 17 bases between. CDR3 bases: TGCGCCAGCAGCACTAACTCAGGTCATACTCAGCCCCAGCATTTT. Amino acids: CASSTNSGHTQPQHF.

This sequence joins TRBV5-1 and TRBJ1-6; 7 positions agree with TRBD1. With V trimmed by 1 base and J by 6 bases, 4 bases remained unmatched. In germline, CDR1 is SGHRS, CDR2 YFSETQ. CDR3 size: 15 residues. The CDR3 DNA is TGCGCCAGCAGCTTGTTGACAGGGCGTAATTCACCCCTCCACTTT. The encoded protein is CASSLLTGRNSPLHF.

V and J are TRBV5-1 and TRBJ2-2; 11 positions match TRBD1. V lost 1 base to trimming and J lost 5 bases; unmatched junction nucleotides: 4. The CDR3 is made up of 16 amino acids. Germline CDR1 SGHRS, CDR2 YFSETQ. CDR3 sequence (DNA): TGCGCCAGCAGCTTGACCGGGACAGGGGGGACCGGGGAGCTGTTTTTT. Translating gives CASSLTGTGGTGELFF.

The J gene is TRBJ2-1, the V gene TRBV10-3; 10 bases are a match to TRBD1. Germline CDR1 is ENHRY and CDR2 is SYGVKD. V lost 4 bases and J lost 4; bases outside the gene matches: 4. This CDR3 has 15 amino acids. The CDR3 region is CAISAGGQGYNEQFF. CDR3 nucleotides: TGTGCCATCAGTGCGGGGGGACAGGGGTACAATGAGCAGTTCTTC.

V and J are TRBV6-6 and TRBJ1-2, with D uncertain. V gave up 6 bases and J gave up 4 bases, with 12 bases separating them. The CDR3 is 13 residues long. Germline lookup yields CDR1 MNHNY and CDR2 SVGAGI (reference sequence). CDR3 nucleotide sequence: TGTGCCAGCAGCCCTCAAGAATCCTATGGCTACACCTTC. This codes for CASSPQESYGYTF.

The V and J genes are TRBV6-4 and TRBJ1-1; TRBD1 is a possible D gene (5 bases). Germline V lookup: CDR1 MRHNA, CDR2 SNTAGT. This CDR3 spans 14 amino acids. Trimming took off 3 bases at V and 1 base at J, with 9 bases between the two ends. The CDR3 nucleotides read TGTGCCAGCAGTGAGGGTACAGGGAACACTGAAGCTTTCTTT. This translates into CASSEGTGNTEAFF.

The V and J genes are TRBV28 and TRBJ2-5; 11 bases fit TRBD2. The CDR3 contains 14 residues. Germline CDR1 and CDR2: MDHEN and SYDVKM. Losses at the gene ends were 6 bases for V and 5 bases for J; bases not matched to a gene: 5. CDR3 in amino acids: CASSPLAGEETQYF. CDR3 DNA: TGTGCCAGCAGCCCACTAGCGGGAGAGGAGACCCAGTACTTC. Based on the CDR3 plus reference TRBV28 and TRBJ2-5, the full variable domain is DVKVTQSSRYLVKRTGEKVFLECVQDMDHENMFWYRQDPGLGLRLIYFSYDVKMKEKGDIPEGYSVSREKKERFSLILESASTNQTSMYLCASSPLAGEETQYFGPGTRLLVL.

The gene calls are TRBV4-1 and TRBJ2-3, with 10 bases fitting TRBD2. The CDR3 spans 17 residues. In germline, CDR1 is MGHRA, CDR2 YSYEKL. J gave up 4 bases and V 1 base, and 8 bases lay outside the gene matches. In DNA, the CDR3 is TGCGCCAGCAGCCAAGCACTAGCGGGAAGCTTCGCAGATACGCAGTATTTT. As protein: CASSQALAGSFADTQYF.

This chain connects TRBV5-1 to TRBJ2-7, with 8 bases identical to TRBD2. Germline CDR1 is SGHRS and CDR2 is YFSETQ. This CDR3 spans 16 amino acids. After removal of 0 bases from V and 0 bases from J, the junction contained 5 bases not matched to a gene. CDR3 residues: CASSLDVAGSSYEQYF. CDR3 bases: TGCGCCAGCAGCTTGGACGTAGCGGGGAGCTCCTACGAGCAGTACTTC.

The V and J genes are TRBV28 and TRBJ2-1, with 7 nucleotides matching TRBD1. CDR1 MDHEN and CDR2 SYDVKM come from the germline V gene. The CDR3 totals 15 residues. V dropped 6 bases and J dropped 3; count of bases not matched to a gene: 8. CDR3 residues: CASSETGIRYNEQFF. DNA of the CDR3: TGTGCCAGCAGCGAGACAGGGATTCGCTACAATGAGCAGTTCTTC.

The chain couples TRBV5-4 to TRBJ2-5, with 10 bases fitting TRBD1. From germline, CDR1 is SGHNT and CDR2 YYREEE (reference sequence). The CDR3 consists of 16 residues. After removal of 4 bases from V and 5 bases from J, the junction contained 11 bases not matched to a gene. The CDR3 nucleotides are TGTGCCAGCAGCCAACTACCGACAGGGGGCCCCGAGACCCAGTACTTC. This codes for CASSQLPTGGPETQYF.

This chain connects TRBV28 to TRBJ2-1, with D possibly TRBD2 on 5 matching bases. From germline, CDR1 is MDHEN and CDR2 SYDVKM. Trimming removed 11 bases at V and 5 bases at J, with 16 bases between. The CDR3 totals 13 residues. CDR3 coding DNA: TGTGCCGGCGGGCAGGACTTAAACAATGAGCAGTTCTTC. Translation: CAGGQDLNNEQFF. Complete variable domain (other parts from reference TRBV28 and TRBJ2-1): DVKVTQSSRYLVKRTGEKVFLECVQDMDHENMFWYRQDPGLGLRLIYFSYDVKMKEKGDIPEGYSVSREKKERFSLILESASTNQTSMYLCAGGQDLNNEQFFGPGTRLTVL.